These 3 T cell receptor beta chains were all obtained from the same sample, sequenced in a study of cytomegalovirus exposure and HLA in healthy donors. 60 Vbeta and 13 Jbeta primers were used in PCR. Generated by immunoSEQ multiplex PCR, the TCRdb table keeps only in-frame clones and is missing some. The data show roughly 160,000 clones, just under 80% seen once. The sample consisted of PBMCs. Source of these receptors: a woman aged 50 to 60 in good health and CMV-seropositive.

The V gene is TRBV5-4, the J gene TRBJ2-5, with a weak D call TRBD2 (6 bases). Trimming shortened V by 1 base and J by 5 bases, and 18 bases separated the two germline ends. The germline CDR1 and CDR2 sequences are SGHNT and YYREEE (reference sequence). The CDR3 has 16 amino acids. CDR3 region: CASSLNSGSAGETQYF. The CDR3 DNA is TGTGCCAGCAGCTTGAACTCCGGGAGCGCTGGCGAGACCCAGTACTTC.

The J gene is TRBJ2-7, the V gene TRBV19; D perhaps matches TRBD1 (5 bases). The CDR3 totals 15 residues. Trimming removed 3 bases at V and 6 bases at J, with 18 bases between. Germline V gene lookup returns CDR1 LNHDA and CDR2 SQIVND (reference sequence). The CDR3 protein is CASSILRASPSEQYF. The CDR3 DNA sequence: TGTGCCAGTAGTATCCTCAGGGCCTCTCCTAGCGAGCAGTACTTC.

This clone was seen more than once but under ten times. This chain links TRBV6-6 with TRBJ1-4; D might be TRBD1 (5 bases). V lost 6 bases and J 15 bases, leaving 26 bases between the germline ends. Germline V lookup: CDR1 MNHNY, CDR2 SVGAGI (reference sequence). This CDR3 has 15 amino acids. Here the CDR3 DNA reads TGTGCCAGCAGCAATTCCGACCTCTCGGGACTCCTGTTGTTTTTT. Its translation is CASSNSDLSGLLLFF.